This T cell receptor (beta chain) derives from a study of blood T cell repertoires in COVID-19. Study information: Some COVID-19 samples were acute and others convalescent; all came from the United States, Italy and Spain. From T cells, B-cell-depleted T cells, or PBMCs came the material, which was cDNA or gDNA.

Germline assignment: CDR1 SGHRS and CDR2 YFSETQ. This CDR3 is built from 14 residues. The V gene lost 4 bases and the J gene lost 4 bases, with 13 bases spanning the gap. Original processing methods: By means of reference gene primer amplification, nucleated cell counts were estimated. The protocol was immunoSEQ multiplex PCR, while the TCRdb copy is restricted to in-frame clones and leaves out a portion. V, J and clone size were drawn from that table, and D and trimming were deduced from the DNA. The table lists approximately 140,000 clones, 75% to 85% of them singletons. Sequenced sample: peripheral blood. The clonotype originates from a man between 60 and 75 years old with active or convalescent COVID-19. The rearrangement joins TRBV5-1 to TRBJ2-3; tentatively, D is TRBD1 (6 bases). In DNA form, the CDR3 reads TGCGCCAGCAGCCTGAATGGGGGCGCAGATACGCAGTATTTT. Protein sequence: CASSLNGGADTQYF. Full variable domain (outside the CDR3, taken from reference TRBV5-1 and TRBJ2-3): KAGVTQTPRYLIKTRGQQVTLSCSPISGHRSVSWYQQTPGQGLQFLFEYFSETQRNKGNFPGRFSGRQFSNSRSEMNVSTLELGDSALYLCASSLNGGADTQYFGPGTRLTVL.